This TCR beta chain was found in a study of OX40 agonist ivuxolimab in advanced cancers. Study details: Patients assigned to dose escalation were diagnosed with hepatocellular carcinoma, melanoma, renal cell or head and neck cancer. At roughly 83% male, the cohort had a mean age of around 56 years, ranging from roughly 20 to 90. Overall study findings and caveats: Compared with CD4+, CD8+ T cells on average had more expanded clones.

The CDR3 has 17 amino acids. J lost 4 bases, V lost 1 base, and 10 bases had no gene match. In germline, CDR1 is GTSNPN, CDR2 SVGIG (reference sequence). TCRdb's table, derived via immunoSEQ multiplex PCR, lists solely in-frame clones and lacks some. The sample lists 50,000 to 65,000 clones, approximately 80% occurring once. About this clone itself: The antigen is not known.

The source material was CD4+ or CD8+ T cells sorted from blood, sampled in a trial of the OX40 agonist ivuxolimab. The chain combines TRBV30 with TRBJ2-3; TRBD2 aligns across 11 bases. The TCR sequence derives from an adult with an advanced solid tumor such as melanoma, head and neck, liver or kidney cancer. Written as DNA, the CDR3 is TGTGCCTGGAGTGCCAGACTAGCGGGAAGGTGGGCAGATACGCAGTATTTT. It codes for CAWSARLAGRWADTQYF.